This T cell receptor (beta chain) was retrieved from a study of blood T cell repertoires in COVID-19. This clone was observed a single time. The CDR3 is 13 residues long. Germline V lookup: CDR1 MDHEN, CDR2 SYDVKM. V lost 8 bases, J lost 5 bases, and 6 bases stayed unmatched. Per the authors' pipeline: Reference gene primer amplification gave nucleated cell count estimates. Measured with immunoSEQ multiplex PCR; TCRdb has only the in-frame clones, and not every one. The V and J calls and the clone size are those of that table, but D and trimming were determined from the DNA. Here the sample spans approximately 300,000 clones, 90% being singletons.

The receptor comes from a woman aged 30 to 39 with COVID-19, enrolled during active disease. The material sequenced was peripheral blood. The J gene is TRBJ1-5, the V gene TRBV28; 7 nucleotides line up with TRBD1. The DNA of the CDR3 is TGTGCCAGCGCAGGGGGTGCAGATCAGCCCCAGCATTTT. Protein product: CASAGGADQPQHF.